These 18 T cell receptor beta chains came from one sample sequenced in a study of CD8 T cells in Susac syndrome (dated by TCRdb to the late 2010s). The library was made by the immunoSEQ multiplex PCR assay. RNA was extracted using the RNeasy kit, and about 0.45 to 1 microgram was reverse transcribed with random hexamers. The public sequencing data were trimmed at Q25 with fastp and processed into clonotypes with MiXCR by TCRdb, which kept only in-frame beta chains. Under each unique CDR3 protein, matching rows form one entry showing the most common genes and DNA. The sample data list about 300,000 distinct CDR3 sequences, and about 85% of these were observed just once. In total, the top ten clones hold approximately 0.12% of the sample. Specimen: CD8+ T cells from PBMCs. Receptors were obtained from a human donor with multiple sclerosis.

The rearrangement joins TRBV11-2 to TRBJ2-3; the match to TRBD2 covers 8 bases. Per germline, CDR1 SGHAT and CDR2 FQNNGV. The CDR3 runs to 16 residues. V lost 5 bases, J lost 1 base, and 8 bases stayed unmatched. In DNA, the CDR3 is TGTGCCAGCAGCCCGCTCAGCGGGAGAGGCACAGATACGCAGTATTTT. Its protein product is CASSPLSGRGTDTQYF.

The J gene is TRBJ2-1, the V gene TRBV5-4; TRBD1 matches at 7 bases. This CDR3 spans 15 amino acids. Trimming took 3 bases from V and 0 from J; bases not matched to a gene: 3. From germline, CDR1 is SGHNT and CDR2 YYREEE (reference sequence). The CDR3 region is CASSWDSSSYNEQFF. CDR3 coding DNA: TGTGCCAGCAGCTGGGACAGCAGCTCCTACAATGAGCAGTTCTTC.

The V and J genes are TRBV29-1 and TRBJ2-6; no clear D. This CDR3 has 18 amino acids. Trimming left V 1 base short and J 0 bases short, with 16 bases between. CDR1 and CDR2 from the germline V gene are SQVTM and ANQGSEA. The DNA of the CDR3 is TGCAGCGTTGAAGCTCACCCAAAGGGCGGCTCTGGGGCCAACGTCCTGACTTTC. It specifies CSVEAHPKGGSGANVLTF.

The sample holds a few counts of this clonotype. The chain recombines TRBV2 with TRBJ1-1; the D is unclear. The V gene's germline CDR1 is SNHLY and CDR2 FYNNEI. Trimming stripped 7 bases from V and 5 bases from J, with 5 bases between. The CDR3 loop spans 10 amino acids. In DNA, the CDR3 is TGTGCCAGCATGGGTACTGAAGCTTTCTTT. Translated, it gives CASMGTEAFF.

The gene calls are TRBV5-6 and TRBJ2-3; D is unclear. Germline CDR1 and CDR2: SGHDT and YYEEEE. This CDR3 is built from 14 residues. Trimming cost V 3 bases and J 0 bases, with 8 bases left between them. CDR3 bases: TGTGCCAGCAGCTATGGCCCTAGCACAGATACGCAGTATTTT. It yields the protein CASSYGPSTDTQYF.

The chain links TRBV29-1 to TRBJ1-1; 7 nucleotides match TRBD1. With V trimmed by 7 bases and J by 0 bases, 11 bases remained unmatched. The length of the CDR3 is 15 residues. Looked up from germline, CDR1 is SQVTM and CDR2 is ANQGSEA. CDR3 amino acids: CSAQGEEGLNTEAFF. CDR3 coding DNA: TGCAGCGCCCAGGGGGAGGAGGGGTTGAACACTGAAGCTTTCTTT. The full variable domain, completed using reference TRBV29-1 and TRBJ1-1, is SAVISQKPSRDICQRGTSLTIQCQVDSQVTMMFWYRQQPGQSLTLIATANQGSEATYESGFVIDKFPISRPNLTFSTLTVSNMSPEDSSIYLCSAQGEEGLNTEAFFGQGTRLTVV.

The chain employs TRBV29-1 and TRBJ2-7; D assignment may be TRBD1 or TRBD2 (5 bases each). Germline CDR1 reads SQVTM; CDR2 reads ANQGSEA. CDR3 length equals 11 residues. Trimming cost V 3 bases and J 4 bases, with 7 bases left between them. This chain's CDR3 is CSVERGYEQYF. In nucleotides, the CDR3 is TGCAGCGTTGAGAGGGGTTACGAGCAGTACTTC.

The rearrangement links TRBV6-5 to TRBJ2-4; a weak D match, TRBD2 (5 bases). There are 13 residues in the CDR3. Germline V gene sequence: CDR1 MNHEY, CDR2 SVGAGI. The V gene lost 2 bases and the J gene lost 8 bases, with 10 bases spanning the gap. The CDR3 DNA sequence: TGTGCCAGCAGTTACCCTACTAGGGACATTCAGTACTTC. Its translation is CASSYPTRDIQYF.

The chain links TRBV28 to TRBJ1-1; D not certain. The CDR3 has 11 amino acids. Per the germline V gene, CDR1 is MDHEN and CDR2 is SYDVKM. Trimming removed 3 bases at V and 8 bases at J, with 7 bases between. CDR3 nucleotide sequence: TGTGCCAGCAGTTTGGTGGCGGAAGCTTTCTTT. This gives the protein CASSLVAEAFF.

V is TRBV27 and J is TRBJ2-7; the match to TRBD2 covers 7 bases. Germline loops: CDR1 MNHEY, CDR2 SMNVEV (reference sequence). The CDR3 length is 15 residues. V was clipped by 0 bases and J by 4 bases; unmatched bases: 6. The CDR3 region has the DNA TGTGCCAGCAGTTTATCTGGCGGGAGTTCGTACGAGCAGTACTTC. Encoded protein: CASSLSGGSSYEQYF.

This clonotype was counted a single time. The genes are TRBV27 and TRBJ1-1, with D possibly being TRBD1 (5 bases). V shed 2 bases and J shed 5 bases, with 18 bases lying between them. The CDR3 has 16 residues. From germline, CDR1 is MNHEY and CDR2 SMNVEV (reference sequence). The CDR3 DNA is TGTGCCAGCAGTTTACGGCCGTGGGGCGGAGGTACTGAAGCTTTCTTT. Translating it yields CASSLRPWGGGTEAFF.

V and J are TRBV27 and TRBJ1-2; 8 nucleotides line up with TRBD1. This CDR3 is 16 amino acids long. J gave up 8 bases and V 5 bases, and 16 bases lay outside the gene matches. The germline V gene encodes CDR1 MNHEY and CDR2 SMNVEV (reference sequence). The CDR3 sequence is CASSLQSRGRFWGYTF. The DNA of the CDR3 is TGTGCCAGCAGTCTTCAAAGCAGGGGGCGCTTCTGGGGCTACACCTTC.

V gene TRBV27 combines with J gene TRBJ2-7, with D possibly being TRBD2 (6 bases). V lost 5 bases, J lost 1 base, and 18 bases lay in between. CDR1 is MNHEY and CDR2 is SMNVEV in the germline V gene (reference sequence). The CDR3 runs 16 residues. CDR3 nucleotides: TGTGCCAGCAGTCCCTCGGAGGGGCGGATTTCCTACGAGCAGTACTTC. This translates into CASSPSEGRISYEQYF.

V and J are TRBV9 and TRBJ2-1; possible D gene TRBD2, 5 bases. The ends were cut back, 4 bases at V and 5 bases at J, with 13 bases in the middle. The CDR3 covers 14 residues. Per the germline V gene, CDR1 is SGDLS and CDR2 is YYNGEE. The chain's CDR3 is CASSPSGMHNEQFF. The CDR3 nucleotides are TGTGCCAGCAGCCCCTCCGGGATGCACAATGAGCAGTTCTTC.

The chain joins TRBV12-3 or TRBV12-4 to TRBJ2-7; tentatively, D is TRBD2 (5 bases). The CDR3 consists of 14 residues. V lost 5 bases to trimming and J lost 2 bases, with 13 bases between them. The CDR3 DNA sequence: TGTGCCAGCAGTCTTTCCGGGGTGCCCTACGAGCAGTACTTC. Translated: CASSLSGVPYEQYF.

This clonotype was counted once. The genes are TRBV13 and TRBJ2-7; TRBD2 matches at 8 bases. V lost 5 bases, J lost 5 bases, and 14 bases stayed unmatched. Per the germline V gene, CDR1 is PRHDT and CDR2 is FYEKMQ (reference sequence). The CDR3 has 16 residues. Written as DNA, the CDR3 is TGTGCCAGCAGCCCCCGGGGGAGCGGGAGTCTCCACGAGCAGTACTTC. This encodes CASSPRGSGSLHEQYF.

This chain joins TRBV6-2 or TRBV6-3 and TRBJ1-5; D remains ambiguous. Trimming removed 2 bases at V and 2 bases at J, with 4 bases between. The CDR3 runs to 13 residues. Germline V gene sequence: CDR1 MNHEY, CDR2 SVGEGT. This chain's CDR3 is CASSYGGNQPQHF. The CDR3 DNA follows: TGTGCCAGCAGTTACGGAGGCAATCAGCCCCAGCATTTT.

The chain links TRBV5-1 to TRBJ2-3; 12 bases match TRBD2. J was trimmed by 0 bases and V by 1 base; bases with no gene match: 9. CDR1 and CDR2 from the germline V gene are SGHRS and YFSETQ. The CDR3 has 19 residues. The CDR3 coding sequence is TGCGCCAGCAGCTTGCAACTAGCGGGAGGTGGAAGGAGCACAGATACGCAGTATTTT. Translated: CASSLQLAGGGRSTDTQYF.